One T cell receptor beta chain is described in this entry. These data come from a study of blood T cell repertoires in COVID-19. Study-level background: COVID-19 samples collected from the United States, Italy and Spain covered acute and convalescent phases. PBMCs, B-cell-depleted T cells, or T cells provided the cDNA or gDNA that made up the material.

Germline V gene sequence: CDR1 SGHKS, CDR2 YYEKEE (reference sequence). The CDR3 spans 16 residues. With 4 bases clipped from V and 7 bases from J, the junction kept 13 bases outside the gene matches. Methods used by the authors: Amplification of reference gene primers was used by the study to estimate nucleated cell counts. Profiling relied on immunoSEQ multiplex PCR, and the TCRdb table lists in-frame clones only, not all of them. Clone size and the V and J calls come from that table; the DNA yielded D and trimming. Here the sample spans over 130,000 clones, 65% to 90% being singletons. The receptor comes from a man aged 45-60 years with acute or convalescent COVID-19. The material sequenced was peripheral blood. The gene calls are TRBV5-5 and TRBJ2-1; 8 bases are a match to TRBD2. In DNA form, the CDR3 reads TGTGCCAGCAGCGATACAGGACTAGCTGACGGGAATGAGCAGTTCTTC. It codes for CASSDTGLADGNEQFF.